This T cell receptor beta chain derives from a study of OX40 agonist ivuxolimab in advanced cancers. The study in broad terms: Ivuxolimab was a fully human IgG2 agonistic monoclonal antibody targeting the costimulatory receptor OX40 (CD134). Patients were allowed to have had prior anti-PD-1, anti-PD-L1 or anti-CTLA-4 therapy, and roughly 40% of the dose-escalation patients had previously received checkpoint inhibitors. The paper reports the monotherapy dose-escalation portion (N of about 52 patients) of the phase I ivuxolimab trial. The dose-escalation cohort was around 84% male with a mean age of approximately 60 years, ranging from roughly 20 to 85. The purpose of peripheral TCRbeta sequencing was to test whether ivuxolimab changed TCR sequence diversity and led to clonal T-cell expansion. Partial responses were achieved by three dose-escalation patients, of whom one had hepatocellular carcinoma and two had cutaneous melanoma. Of the approximately 50 dose-escalation patients, hepatocellular carcinoma was present in approximately 20, melanoma in some 15, renal cell carcinoma in 9 and head and neck cancer in 9. Intravenous ivuxolimab was administered to patients every 2 weeks at six dose levels: 0.01, 0.1, 0.3, 1.5, 3 and 10 mg/kg. Summary of the overall study and its limitations: Low levels of normalized T-cell clonal expansion were also shown by some nonresponding patients. Clonal expansion of both CD4+ and CD8+ blood T cells was observed from baseline to week 6 at doses 0.1 to 3.0 mg/kg. In the 0.1-3.0 mg/kg groups, partial responders had among the lowest normalized peripheral clonal expansion, particularly in CD8+ T cells. After ivuxolimab, expanded clones were on average more numerous among CD8+ T cells than among CD4+ T cells. The antigen specificity of the peripheral T cells that underwent clonal expansion was not determined.

The trial excluded patients who had a history of autoimmune disease or were on systemic immunosuppression. Peripheral blood for TCR sequencing was collected from all dose cohorts at baseline, on cycle 4 day 1, and on cycle 7 day 1. Samples were obtained from an open-label, multicenter, first-in-human phase I dose-escalation trial of ivuxolimab. Adults with locally advanced or metastatic head and neck squamous cell, hepatocellular, melanoma or renal cell carcinoma were enrolled in the trial. Before TCR sequencing, CD4+ and CD8+ T cells were separately sorted from peripheral blood. The germline V gene specifies SGHRS as CDR1 and YFSETQ as CDR2. V ends up 0 bases short and J 5 bases short, with an unmatched junction base count of 6. The CDR3, cysteine through phenylalanine, is 16 amino acids long. Only the CDR3 part of the read is kept: 48 bases, read in frame from the first base. To sequence the TCRbeta CDR3 region, genomic DNA was isolated from the sorted cells. TCRbeta CDR3 regions were sequenced using the immunoSEQ Assay. TCRdb mirrors the immuneACCESS table, restricted to in-frame sequences. Some clones are absent from its copies; in checked studies, under half trace to an unresolved V gene, and the reason for the others is unknown. In this sample the table shows some 35,000 clones, roughly 90% of which occur a single time. About 9% of the sample belongs to the ten largest clones.

Comment on this clone: Its cognate antigen has yet to be identified. No base qualities exist here, and no much larger clone lies one base off it.

The sequence was obtained from an adult with an advanced solid tumor such as melanoma, head and neck, liver or kidney cancer. Rearrangement joined TRBV5-1 to TRBJ2-3, and 10 junction bases match TRBD2. The sample was CD4+ or CD8+ T cells sorted from blood, taken in a trial of the OX40 agonist ivuxolimab. The sequenced DNA is TGCGCCAGCAGCTTGGGGCTAGCGGGAGATCTAGATACGCAGTATTTT. Translated, it reads CASSLGLAGDLDTQYF.